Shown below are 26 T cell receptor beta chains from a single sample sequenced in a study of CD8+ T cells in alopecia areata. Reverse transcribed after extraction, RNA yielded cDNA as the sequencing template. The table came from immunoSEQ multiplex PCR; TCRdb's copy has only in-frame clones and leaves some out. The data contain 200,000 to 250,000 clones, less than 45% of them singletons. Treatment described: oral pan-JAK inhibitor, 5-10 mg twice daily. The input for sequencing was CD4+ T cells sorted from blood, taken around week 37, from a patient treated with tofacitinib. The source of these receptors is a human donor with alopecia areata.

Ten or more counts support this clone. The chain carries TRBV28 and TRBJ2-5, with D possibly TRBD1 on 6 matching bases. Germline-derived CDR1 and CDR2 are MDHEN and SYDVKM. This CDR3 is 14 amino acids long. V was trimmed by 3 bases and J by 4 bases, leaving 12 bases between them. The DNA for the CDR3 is TGTGCCAGCAGTTTCCTTCGACAGGTAGAGACCCAGTACTTC. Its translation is CASSFLRQVETQYF.

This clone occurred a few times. The CDR3 DNA reads as TGCAGCGTGACCGGACTAGCGGGAGGCCGAACAGATACGCAGTATTTT. It encodes CSVTGLAGGRTDTQYF. The V gene is TRBV29-1, the J gene TRBJ2-3, with TRBD2 identical over 14 bases. The CDR3 is 16 residues long. V dropped 6 bases and J dropped 3; count of bases not matched to a gene: 8. CDR1 and CDR2 from the germline V gene are SQVTM and ANQGSEA.

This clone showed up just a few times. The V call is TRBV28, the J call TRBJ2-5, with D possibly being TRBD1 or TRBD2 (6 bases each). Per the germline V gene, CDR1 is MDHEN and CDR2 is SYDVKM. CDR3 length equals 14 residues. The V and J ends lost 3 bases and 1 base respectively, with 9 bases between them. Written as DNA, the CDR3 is TGTGCCAGCAGTTTCCGGGGGCCCCAAGAGACCCAGTACTTC. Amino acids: CASSFRGPQETQYF. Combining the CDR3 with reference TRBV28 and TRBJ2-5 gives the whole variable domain DVKVTQSSRYLVKRTGEKVFLECVQDMDHENMFWYRQDPGLGLRLIYFSYDVKMKEKGDIPEGYSVSREKKERFSLILESASTNQTSMYLCASSFRGPQETQYFGPGTRLLVL.

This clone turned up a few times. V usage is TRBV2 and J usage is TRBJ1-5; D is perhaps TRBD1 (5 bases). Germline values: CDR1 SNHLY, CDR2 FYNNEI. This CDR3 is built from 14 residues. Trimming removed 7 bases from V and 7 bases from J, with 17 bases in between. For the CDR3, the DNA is TGTGCCAGCACTAAATTCGGGGGAGGGCAGCCCCAGCATTTT. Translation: CASTKFGGGQPQHF.

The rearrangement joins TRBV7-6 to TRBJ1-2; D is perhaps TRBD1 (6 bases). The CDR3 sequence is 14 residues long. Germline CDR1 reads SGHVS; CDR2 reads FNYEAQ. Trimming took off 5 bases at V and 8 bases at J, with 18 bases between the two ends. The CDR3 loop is CASSPIRGAEGYTF. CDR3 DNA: TGTGCCAGCAGCCCGATCCGGGGGGCGGAGGGCTACACCTTC.

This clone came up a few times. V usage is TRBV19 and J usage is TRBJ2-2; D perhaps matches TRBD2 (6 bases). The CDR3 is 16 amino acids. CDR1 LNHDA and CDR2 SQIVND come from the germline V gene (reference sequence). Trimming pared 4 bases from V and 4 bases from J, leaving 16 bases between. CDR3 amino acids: CASSTGTALVTGELFF. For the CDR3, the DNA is TGTGCCAGTAGTACCGGGACTGCCCTGGTCACCGGGGAGCTGTTTTTT. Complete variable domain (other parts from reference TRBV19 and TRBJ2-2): DGGITQSPKYLFRKEGQNVTLSCEQNLNHDAMYWYRQDPGQGLRLIYYSQIVNDFQKGDIAEGYSVSREKKESFPLTVTSAQKNPTAFYLCASSTGTALVTGELFFGEGSRLTVL.

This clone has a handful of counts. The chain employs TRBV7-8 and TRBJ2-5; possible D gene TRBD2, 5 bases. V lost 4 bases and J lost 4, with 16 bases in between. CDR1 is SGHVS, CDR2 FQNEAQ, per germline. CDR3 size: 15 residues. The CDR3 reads CASSSRARSGETQYF. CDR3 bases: TGTGCCAGCAGCTCGCGGGCCCGCTCCGGAGAGACCCAGTACTTC.

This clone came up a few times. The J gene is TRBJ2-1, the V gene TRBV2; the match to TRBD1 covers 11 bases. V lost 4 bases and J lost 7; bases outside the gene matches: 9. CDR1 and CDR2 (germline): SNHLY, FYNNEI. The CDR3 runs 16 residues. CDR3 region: CASSGSPGQGGNEQFF. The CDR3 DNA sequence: TGTGCCAGCAGTGGGTCACCGGGACAGGGGGGTAATGAGCAGTTCTTC.

The CDR3 region is CASSSPQMLSTDTQYF. CDR3 nucleotide sequence: TGTGCCAGCAGCTCCCCACAGATGCTGAGCACAGATACGCAGTATTTT. V usage is TRBV28 and J usage is TRBJ2-3; D not certain. Looked up from germline, CDR1 is MDHEN and CDR2 is SYDVKM. Trimming left V 6 bases short and J 0 bases short, with 16 bases between. This CDR3 comprises 16 residues. Filled out from reference TRBV28 and TRBJ2-3, the complete variable domain reads DVKVTQSSRYLVKRTGEKVFLECVQDMDHENMFWYRQDPGLGLRLIYFSYDVKMKEKGDIPEGYSVSREKKERFSLILESASTNQTSMYLCASSSPQMLSTDTQYFGPGTRLTVL.

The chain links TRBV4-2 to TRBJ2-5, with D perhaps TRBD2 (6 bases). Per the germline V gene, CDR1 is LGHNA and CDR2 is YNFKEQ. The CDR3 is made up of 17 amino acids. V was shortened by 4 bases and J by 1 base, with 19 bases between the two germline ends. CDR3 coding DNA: TGTGCCAGCAGCCCAAGTTCGAGTAGCGGCTCCCAAGAGACCCAGTACTTC. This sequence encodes CASSPSSSSGSQETQYF.

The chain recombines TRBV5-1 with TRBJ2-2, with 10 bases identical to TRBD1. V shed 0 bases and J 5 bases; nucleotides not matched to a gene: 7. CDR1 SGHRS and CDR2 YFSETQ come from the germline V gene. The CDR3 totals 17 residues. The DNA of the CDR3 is TGCGCCAGCAGCTTGGCGGCCGGGACAGGGGCAACCGGGGAGCTGTTTTTT. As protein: CASSLAAGTGATGELFF.

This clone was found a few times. The CDR3 DNA follows: TGCGCCAGCAGTCAGGTAGAGAAGAACACTGAAGCTTTCTTT. It specifies CASSQVEKNTEAFF. This chain uses TRBV23-1 with TRBJ1-1; D not certain. TRBV23-1 is an open reading frame whose function is uncertain. The germline V and J ends were trimmed by 3 bases and 1 base, with 9 bases remaining between them. The CDR3 contains 14 residues.

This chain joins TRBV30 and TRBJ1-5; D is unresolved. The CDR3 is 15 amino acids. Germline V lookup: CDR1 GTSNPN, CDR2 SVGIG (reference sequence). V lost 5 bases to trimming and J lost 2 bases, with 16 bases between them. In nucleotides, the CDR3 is TGTGCCTGGGGGAAGCAGGTATTAGGCAATCAGCCCCAGCATTTT. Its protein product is CAWGKQVLGNQPQHF. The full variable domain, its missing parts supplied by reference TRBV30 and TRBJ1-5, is SQTIHQWPATLVQPVGSPLSLECTVEGTSNPNLYWYRQAAGRGLQLLFYSVGIGQISSEVPQNLSASRPQDRQFILSSKKLLLSDSGFYLCAWGKQVLGNQPQHFGDGTRLSIL.

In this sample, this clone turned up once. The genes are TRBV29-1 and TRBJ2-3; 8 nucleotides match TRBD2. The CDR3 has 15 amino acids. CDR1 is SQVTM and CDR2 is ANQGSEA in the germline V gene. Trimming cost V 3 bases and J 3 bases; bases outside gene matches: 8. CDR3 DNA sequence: TGCAGCGTTGAGGAAGCGGGACTAGATACAGATACGCAGTATTTT. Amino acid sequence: CSVEEAGLDTDTQYF.

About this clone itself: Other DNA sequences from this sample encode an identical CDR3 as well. The CDR3: CASSLEGGNQPQHF. For the CDR3, the DNA is TGCGCCAGCAGCTTGGAAGGGGGAAATCAGCCCCAGCATTTT. This chain joins TRBV5-1 and TRBJ1-5; D might be TRBD1 (6 bases). The CDR3 is made up of 14 amino acids. Germline assignment: CDR1 SGHRS and CDR2 YFSETQ. The V and J ends lost 0 bases and 4 bases respectively, with 8 bases between them.

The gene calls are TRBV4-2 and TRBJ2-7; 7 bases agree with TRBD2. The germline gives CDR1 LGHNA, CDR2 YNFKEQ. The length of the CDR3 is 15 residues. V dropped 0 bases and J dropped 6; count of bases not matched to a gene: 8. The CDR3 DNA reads TGTGCCAGCAGCCAAGAAGGGGCGGGAGCTTCCGAGCAGTACTTC. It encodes CASSQEGAGASEQYF.

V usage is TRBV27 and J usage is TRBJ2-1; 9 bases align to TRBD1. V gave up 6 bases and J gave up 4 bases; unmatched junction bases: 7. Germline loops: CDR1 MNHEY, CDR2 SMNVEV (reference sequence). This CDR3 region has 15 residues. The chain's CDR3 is CASSRAGTGYNEQFF. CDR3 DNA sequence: TGTGCCAGCAGCCGGGCCGGGACAGGGTACAATGAGCAGTTCTTC.

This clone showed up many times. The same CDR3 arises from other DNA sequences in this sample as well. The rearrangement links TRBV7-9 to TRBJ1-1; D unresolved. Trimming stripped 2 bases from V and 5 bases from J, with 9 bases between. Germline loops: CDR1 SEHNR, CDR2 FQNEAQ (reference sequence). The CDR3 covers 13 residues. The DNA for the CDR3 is TGTGCCAGCAGCTTATTTCAGCGGACTGAAGCTTTCTTT. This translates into CASSLFQRTEAFF.

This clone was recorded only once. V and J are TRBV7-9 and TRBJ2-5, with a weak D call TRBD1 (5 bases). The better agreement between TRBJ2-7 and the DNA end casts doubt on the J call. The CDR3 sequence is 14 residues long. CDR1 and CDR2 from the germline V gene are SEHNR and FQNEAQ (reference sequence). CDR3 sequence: CASSLATGPYEQYF. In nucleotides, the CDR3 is TGTGCCAGCAGCTTAGCCACAGGTCCCTACGAGCAGTACTTC.

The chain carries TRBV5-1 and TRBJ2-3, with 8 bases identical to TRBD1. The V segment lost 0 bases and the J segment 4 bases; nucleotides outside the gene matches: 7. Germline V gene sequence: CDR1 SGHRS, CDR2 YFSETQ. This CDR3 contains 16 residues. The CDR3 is CASSLVSGGNSDTQYF. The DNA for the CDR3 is TGCGCCAGCAGCTTGGTGTCAGGGGGCAACTCAGATACGCAGTATTTT.

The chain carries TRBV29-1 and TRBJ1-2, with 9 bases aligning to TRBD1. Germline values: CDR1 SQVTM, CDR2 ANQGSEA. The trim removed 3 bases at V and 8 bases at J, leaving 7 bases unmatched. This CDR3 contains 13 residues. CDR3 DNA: TGCAGCGTTGAGGGCACAGGGGGCCTGGGCTACACCTTC. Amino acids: CSVEGTGGLGYTF.

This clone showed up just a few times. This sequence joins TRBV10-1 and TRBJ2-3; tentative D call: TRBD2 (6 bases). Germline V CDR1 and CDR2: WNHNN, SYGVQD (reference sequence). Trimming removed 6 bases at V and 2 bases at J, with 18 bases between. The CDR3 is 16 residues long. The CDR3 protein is CASSRLEDTITDTQYF. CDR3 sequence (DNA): TGCGCCAGCAGCCGACTAGAAGACACCATCACAGATACGCAGTATTTT.

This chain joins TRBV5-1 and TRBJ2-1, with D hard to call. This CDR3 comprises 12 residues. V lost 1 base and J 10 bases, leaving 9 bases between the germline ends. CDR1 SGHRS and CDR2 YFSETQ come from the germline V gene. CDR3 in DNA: TGCGCCAGCAGCTTGACGGGCCTCGAGCAGTTCTTC. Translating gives CASSLTGLEQFF.

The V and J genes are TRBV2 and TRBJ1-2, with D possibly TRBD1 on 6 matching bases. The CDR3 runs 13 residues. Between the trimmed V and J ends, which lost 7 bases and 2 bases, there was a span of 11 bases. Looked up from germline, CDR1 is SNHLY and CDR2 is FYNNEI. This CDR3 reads CASTGQGNYGYTF. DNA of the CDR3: TGTGCCAGCACGGGGCAGGGGAACTATGGCTACACCTTC.

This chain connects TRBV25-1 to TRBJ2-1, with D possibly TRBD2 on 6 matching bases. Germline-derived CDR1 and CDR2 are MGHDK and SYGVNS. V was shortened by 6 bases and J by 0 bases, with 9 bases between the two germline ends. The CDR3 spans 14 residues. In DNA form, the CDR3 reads TGTGCCAGCAGATCCGGGGGCTCCTACAATGAGCAGTTCTTC. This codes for CASRSGGSYNEQFF.

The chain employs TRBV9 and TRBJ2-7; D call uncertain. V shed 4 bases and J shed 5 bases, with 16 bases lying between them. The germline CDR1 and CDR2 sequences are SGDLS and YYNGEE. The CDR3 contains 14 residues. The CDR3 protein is CASSSHGGINEQYF. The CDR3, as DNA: TGTGCCAGCAGCTCCCACGGTGGGATCAACGAGCAGTACTTC.